The sequence of this TCR beta chain was determined in a study of cytomegalovirus exposure and HLA in healthy donors. Whole-study findings and limits: Reportedly, a later analysis found an Asian-associated ancestry cluster had fewer N-insertions than the roughly 630-donor mean.

To note about this clone: What it binds is not known.

The PCR made use of 60 Vbeta and 13 Jbeta primers. Assay used: immunoSEQ multiplex PCR; TCRdb lists only in-frame clones, some missing. There are some 150,000 clones in the sample; more than 75% occur only once, and roughly 10% lies in the top ten. The CDR3 length is 14 residues. CDR1 and CDR2 from the germline V gene are ENHRY and SYGVKD. Unmatched junction bases numbered 8, after V lost 0 bases and J lost 14 bases. The clonotype was recovered from a man younger than 35 in good health and CMV-seropositive. This chain uses TRBV10-3 with TRBJ2-1; 9 bases are shared with TRBD2. Sequenced input: PBMCs. The CDR3 region has the DNA TGTGCCATCAGTGAGTCGAATCTAGCGGGATATAAGTTCTTC. Protein: CAISESNLAGYKFF.